These T cell receptor beta chains were read from a single sample in a study of cytomegalovirus exposure and HLA in healthy donors. Sequenced by immunoSEQ multiplex PCR; TCRdb stores in-frame clones only, minus some. The sample has about 99,000 clones; 79% are singletons. Sequences were obtained from PBMCs. The receptor set was obtained from a male donor in good health and CMV-seropositive. The CDR3 runs from the conserved cysteine through the conserved F or W. D genes are given only for firm matches.

TRBD2 TRBJ2-1 TRBV2 14 CASSGLAGGNEQFF TGTGCCAGCAGTGGACTAGCGGGGGGGAATGAGCAGTTCTTC
NA TRBJ1-5 TRBV10-1 15 CASSEGTGSNQPQHF TGCGCCAGCAGTGAAGGAACAGGTAGCAATCAGCCCCAGCATTTT
TRBD2 TRBJ2-7 TRBV4-3 15 CASSRRLAGSYEQYF TGCGCCAGCAGCCGCCGACTAGCGGGGTCCTACGAGCAGTACTTC
TRBD1 TRBJ2-2 TRBV12-5 16 CASGLVTGGITGELFF TGTGCTAGTGGTTTGGTCACAGGGGGGATCACCGGGGAGCTGTTTTTT
NA TRBJ2-3 TRBV29-1 15 CSAVLQGNLRDTQYF TGCAGCGCTGTACTCCAGGGAAATTTGAGGGATACGCAGTATTTT
NA TRBJ1-2 TRBV5-1 14 CASSLVGGNYGYTF TGCGCCAGCAGCTTGGTAGGAGGGAACTATGGCTACACCTTC
TRBD2 TRBJ2-1 TRBV11-2 16 CASSSRLAGAGNEQFF TGTGCCAGCAGCTCCCGACTAGCGGGGGCGGGCAATGAGCAGTTCTTC
NA TRBJ2-7 TRBV19 16 CASSTSGTFTSYEQYF TGTGCCAGTAGTACCTCCGGGACATTCACCTCCTACGAGCAGTACTTC
TRBD1 TRBJ1-1 TRBV19 14 CASSIDRVNTEAFF TGTGCCAGTAGTATCGACAGGGTTAACACTGAAGCTTTCTTT
NA TRBJ1-1 TRBV6-5 13 CASRLMGGTEAFF TGTGCCAGTCGACTCATGGGGGGGACTGAAGCTTTCTTT
NA TRBJ2-6 TRBV4-2 17 CASSQDMGRRGANVLTF TGTGCCAGCAGCCAAGATATGGGGCGGCGGGGGGCCAACGTCCTGACTTTC
TRBD2 TRBJ2-1 TRBV5-1 15 CASSLTSGSYNEQFF TGCGCCAGCAGCTTGACTAGCGGGTCCTACAATGAGCAGTTCTTC
NA TRBJ2-1 TRBV9 15 CASSVVPSSYNEQFF TGTGCCAGCAGCGTAGTCCCGAGCTCCTACAATGAGCAGTTCTTC